The clone carrying this T cell receptor (beta chain) was counted ten times or more. Its cognate antigen is unknown. The data were obtained in a study of T cells in Graves' hyperthyroidism and ophthalmopathy. Study-level points and caveats: Most thyroid clonotypes expanded above 0.001 were also detected in blood. Ophthalmopathy was distinguished from stable hyperthyroidism by 13 V-J signatures.

The V and J ends lost 1 base and 11 bases respectively, with 10 bases between them. CDR1 and CDR2 from the germline V gene are SGDLS and YYNGEE. The CDR3 is 13 amino acids. RNA transcripts provided the source from which TCR beta CDR3 regions were amplified. The study used the HTBI primer set for a first-round RT-PCR of the TCR CDR3. TCRdb redid the calling of the multiplex PCR reads with MiXCR, one entry per CDR3 protein. The data show roughly 500,000 distinct CDR3 sequences, 40% to 50% seen once. Diagnosis relied on clinical symptoms, serum thyroxine and TRAb, thyroid ultrasound and orbital computed tomography.

The sequence came from an adult woman with Graves' disease, either hyperthyroidism or ophthalmopathy (not recorded which). Sequenced: peripheral blood or thyroid tissue (not recorded which). The chain combines TRBV9 with TRBJ1-6; no reliable D call. The CDR3 here is CASSVRGATPLHF. As DNA, the CDR3 is TGTGCCAGCAGCGTACGTGGCGCTACACCCCTCCACTTT.